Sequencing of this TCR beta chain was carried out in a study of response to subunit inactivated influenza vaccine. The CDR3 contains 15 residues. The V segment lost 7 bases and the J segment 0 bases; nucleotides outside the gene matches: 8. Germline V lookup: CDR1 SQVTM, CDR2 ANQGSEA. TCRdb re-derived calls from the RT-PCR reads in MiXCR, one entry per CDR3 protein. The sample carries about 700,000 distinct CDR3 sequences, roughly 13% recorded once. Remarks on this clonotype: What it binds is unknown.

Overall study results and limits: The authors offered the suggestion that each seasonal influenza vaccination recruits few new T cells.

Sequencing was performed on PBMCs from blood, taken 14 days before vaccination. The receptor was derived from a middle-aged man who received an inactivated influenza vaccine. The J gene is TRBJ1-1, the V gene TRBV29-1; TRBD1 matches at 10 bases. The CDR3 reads CSGGQGGFMNTEAFF. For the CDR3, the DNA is TGCAGCGGTGGACAGGGGGGGTTCATGAACACTGAAGCTTTCTTT.